One sample yielded the 3 T cell receptor beta chains listed below, sequenced in a study of T cell repertoires in cytomegalovirus infection. Which antigens these TCRs recognize remains unknown. TCRdb ran MiXCR on the reads and lists one entry per CDR3 protein. The sample records 50,000 or so distinct CDR3 sequences, roughly 20% being singletons. The sample was CD8+ T cells from cultured PBMCs, taken from culture after CMV antigen stimulation. All receptors derive from a human donor in good health (CMV status not recorded). Some clones in this sample may be carry-over from other donors' samples.

The chain recombines TRBV12-3 or TRBV12-4 with TRBJ2-7; 7 bases agree with TRBD1. With V trimmed by 4 bases and J by 3 bases, 9 bases remained unmatched. The CDR3 contains 15 residues. The CDR3 here is CASSSGEGAHYEQYF. The CDR3 DNA follows: TGTGCCAGCAGTTCCGGAGAGGGGGCCCACTACGAGCAGTACTTC.

The V call is TRBV29-1, the J call TRBJ2-7, with 7 bases matching TRBD1. This CDR3 has 12 amino acids. The V gene's germline CDR1 is SQVTM and CDR2 ANQGSEA. The trim removed 3 bases at V and 7 bases at J, leaving 6 bases unmatched. The CDR3 coding sequence is TGCAGCGTTGATGTACAGGGGCGGGAGCAGTACTTC. Its translation: CSVDVQGREQYF.

This clonotype was detected many times. V and J are TRBV7-7 and TRBJ1-6; 8 nucleotides match TRBD1. J gave up 10 bases and V 5 bases, and 16 bases lay outside the gene matches. The CDR3 length is 17 residues. Germline assignment: CDR1 SSHAT and CDR2 FNYEAQ (reference sequence). Here the CDR3 DNA reads TGTGCCAGCAGCCGTACCGGGACAGGCGCCGCCGAATCACCCCTCCACTTT. Protein: CASSRTGTGAAESPLHF.